The TCR beta chain under discussion was sequenced for a study of vaccination and CD4 T cells after COVID-19. Overall study context: Two Hispanic individuals were among six male and four female convalescent patients. Median time from second vaccine dose to sampling was approximately 69 days (14 to 241). Each control culture was treated with a CEFX pool, an HIV-1 Nef pool, or no peptide. Study-wide findings and caveats: The median proportion of reactive clones detected only post-vaccination in convalescent patients was approximately 87%.

The Oncomine TCR Beta short-read assay sequenced DNA from cultured CD4+ T cells. MiXCR, applied by TCRdb to the PCR reads, yields one record per CDR3 protein. The sample lists 20,000 to 25,000 distinct CDR3 sequences; 46% were seen once. This clonotype has just a few counts. Antigen: not known. The time point is: late sampling 161 to 241 days after vaccination in a few convalescent patients. Treatment in this sample: roughly 10-day PBMC culture with coronavirus spike peptide pools or control peptides (ViraFEST assay). The J segment lost 4 bases and the V segment lost 3 bases, leaving 2 bases of the junction unmatched. Germline-derived CDR1 and CDR2 are ENHRY and SYGVKD. The CDR3 covers 13 residues.

The source of this sequence is a human donor who had recovered from COVID-19. The chain has TRBV10-3 and TRBJ1-2; 7 bases fit TRBD1. The sample in question was CD4+ T cells from blood, cultured in vitro, obtained about 7 months after SARS-CoV-2 vaccination. For the CDR3, the DNA is TGTGCCATCAGTGACGACAGGGTCTATGGCTACACCTTC. Translated, it gives CAISDDRVYGYTF.